The 26 T cell receptor beta chains presented below share a single source sample, sequenced in a study of blood T cell repertoires in COVID-19. The protocol was immunoSEQ multiplex PCR, while the TCRdb copy is restricted to in-frame clones and leaves out a portion. This sample has a few hundred thousand clones, with roughly 88% found just once. The sample was peripheral blood. The receptors originated from a woman between 65 and 79 years old with COVID-19, enrolled during active disease.

The chain joins TRBV12-5 to TRBJ2-1; D might be TRBD2 (6 bases). The CDR3 spans 17 residues. Germline CDR1 LGHNT, CDR2 FRNRAP. Trimming took off 0 bases at V and 4 bases at J, with 16 bases between the two ends. CDR3 nucleotide sequence: TGTGCTAGTGGTTTGGTAACGGGGGAGTTTTCTTACAATGAGCAGTTCTTC. It yields the protein CASGLVTGEFSYNEQFF.

The CDR3 reads CASSLAGFPRPGANVLTF. The CDR3 DNA sequence: TGCGCCAGCAGCTTGGCAGGGTTCCCACGGCCTGGGGCCAACGTCCTGACTTTC. This sequence joins TRBV5-1 and TRBJ2-6; weak D call: TRBD1 (5 bases). Trimming removed 0 bases at V and 2 bases at J, with 15 bases between. This CDR3 is built from 18 residues. The germline gives CDR1 SGHRS, CDR2 YFSETQ.

The V call is TRBV5-5, the J call TRBJ2-7, with a possible D match to TRBD1 (5 bases). The CDR3 length is 15 residues. The V and J ends lost 2 bases and 2 bases respectively, with 14 bases between them. From germline, CDR1 is SGHKS and CDR2 YYEKEE (reference sequence). The CDR3 here is CASSFRAGPTYEQYF. CDR3 sequence (DNA): TGTGCCAGCAGCTTCAGGGCAGGGCCCACCTACGAGCAGTACTTC.

The rearrangement links TRBV5-1 to TRBJ2-2; the D gene is possibly TRBD1 (5 bases). With 5 bases removed from V and 0 bases from J, the gap between germline ends came to 11 bases. Germline V lookup: CDR1 SGHRS, CDR2 YFSETQ. CDR3 length: 15 residues. CDR3 sequence: CASSQDNANTGELFF. CDR3 in DNA: TGCGCCAGCAGTCAGGACAACGCGAACACCGGGGAGCTGTTTTTT.

The rearrangement links TRBV19 to TRBJ1-3; 7 bases are shared with TRBD1. The ends lost 7 bases at V and 0 bases at J; junction bases unmatched: 15. The germline gives CDR1 LNHDA, CDR2 SQIVND (reference sequence). CDR3 size: 18 residues. The CDR3 region is CASTQEWTGLPSGNTIYF. The CDR3 region has the DNA TGTGCCAGTACCCAAGAGTGGACAGGCTTACCCTCTGGAAACACCATATATTTT.

The CDR3: CASSLGALSPLHF. The CDR3 DNA follows: TGTGCCAGCAGCTTGGGCGCCCTTTCACCCCTCCACTTT. V is TRBV5-6 and J is TRBJ1-6, with unresolved D. Germline values: CDR1 SGHDT, CDR2 YYEEEE. The CDR3 loop spans 13 amino acids. Trimming removed 0 bases from V and 9 bases from J, with 7 bases in between.

As DNA, the CDR3 is TGTGCCAGCAGCCCTGGACTATTCAATGAGCAGTTCTTC. Translation gives CASSPGLFNEQFF. This chain joins TRBV3-1 (or the pseudogene TRBV3-2) and TRBJ2-1, with D possibly TRBD2 on 6 matching bases. V shed 4 bases and J shed 6 bases, with 10 bases lying between them. The CDR3 runs to 13 residues. Germline CDR1 LGHDT, CDR2 YNNKEL (reference sequence).

The J gene is TRBJ2-1, the V gene TRBV11-3; TRBD2 agrees at 7 bases. The CDR3 totals 17 residues. The germline CDR1 and CDR2 sequences are SGHNT and YENEEA. After removal of 5 bases from V and 2 bases from J, the junction contained 12 bases not matched to a gene. As DNA, the CDR3 is TGTGCCAGCAGCGGGGGGGTACGATTCAGTGCCTACAATGAGCAGTTCTTC. This encodes CASSGGVRFSAYNEQFF. The entire variable domain, with the rest obtained from reference TRBV11-3 and TRBJ2-1, is as follows: EAGVVQSPRYKIIEKKQPVAFWCNPISGHNTLYWYLQNLGQGPELLIRYENEEAVDDSQLPKDRFSAERLKGVDSTLKIQPAELGDSAVYLCASSGGVRFSAYNEQFFGPGTRLTVL.

The chain uses TRBV29-1 and TRBJ2-5; D may be TRBD2 (7 bases). Trimming shortened V by 8 bases and J by 5 bases, and 18 bases separated the two germline ends. This CDR3 comprises 13 residues. From germline, CDR1 is SQVTM and CDR2 ANQGSEA. The DNA for the CDR3 is TGCAGCCTGGGGGGGGCGATGGCGGAGACCCAGTACTTC. Translation gives CSLGGAMAETQYF.

V usage is TRBV30 and J usage is TRBJ1-5; D remains ambiguous. There are 13 residues in the CDR3. The V end was cut by 2 bases, the J end by 7 bases, with 12 bases between. Germline V gene sequence: CDR1 GTSNPN, CDR2 SVGIG (reference sequence). CDR3 DNA: TGTGCCTGGAGTAAGAGGGAGAGGCAGCCCCAGCATTTT. Protein product: CAWSKRERQPQHF.

The chain is built from TRBV13 and TRBJ1-1, with D uncertain. V lost 9 bases and J 1 base, leaving 12 bases between the germline ends. Germline V gene data show CDR1 as PRHDT and CDR2 as FYEKMQ (reference sequence). The CDR3 runs 13 residues. CDR3: CASATHTNTEAFF. CDR3 bases: TGTGCCAGTGCCACCCACACGAACACTGAAGCTTTCTTT. Looking up the rest from reference TRBV13 and TRBJ1-1 gives the full variable domain: AAGVIQSPRHLIKEKRETATLKCYPIPRHDTVYWYQQGPGQDPQFLISFYEKMQSDKGSIPDRFSAQQFSDYHSELNMSSLELGDSALYFCASATHTNTEAFFGQGTRLTVV.

The gene calls are TRBV12-3 or TRBV12-4 and TRBJ2-7; D not resolved. Trimming cost V 8 bases and J 3 bases, with 14 bases left between them. This CDR3 has 13 residues. This CDR3 reads CASFSGYGYEQYF. CDR3 DNA: TGTGCCAGCTTTTCGGGTTACGGCTACGAGCAGTACTTC.

The sample holds a few counts of this clone. V is TRBV19 and J is TRBJ2-1, with TRBD2 identical over 10 bases. Trimming cost V 1 base and J 8 bases; bases outside gene matches: 11. The CDR3 has 17 amino acids. CDR1 is LNHDA, CDR2 SQIVND, per germline (reference sequence). The CDR3 loop is CASSIGAGGTNVDEQFF. Written as DNA, the CDR3 is TGTGCCAGTAGTATAGGAGCGGGAGGGACCAACGTAGATGAGCAGTTCTTC.

The chain recombines TRBV6-5 with TRBJ1-5, with TRBD1 matching 10 bases. The CDR3 has 14 residues. Germline V gene lookup returns CDR1 MNHEY and CDR2 SVGAGI. The trim removed 6 bases at V and 5 bases at J, leaving 4 bases unmatched. The CDR3 reads CASSRDRGDQPQHF. In DNA form, the CDR3 reads TGTGCCAGCAGCCGGGACAGGGGTGATCAGCCCCAGCATTTT.

The V and J genes are TRBV30 and TRBJ1-2; unclear D gene. CDR1 and CDR2 from the germline V gene are GTSNPN and SVGIG (reference sequence). Trimming stripped 0 bases from V and 7 bases from J, with 6 bases between. CDR3 length: 11 residues. The CDR3 DNA is TGTGCCTGGAGTGTACGGAGTGGCTACACCTTC. Protein product: CAWSVRSGYTF. Filled out from reference TRBV30 and TRBJ1-2, the complete variable domain reads SQTIHQWPATLVQPVGSPLSLECTVEGTSNPNLYWYRQAAGRGLQLLFYSVGIGQISSEVPQNLSASRPQDRQFILSSKKLLLSDSGFYLCAWSVRSGYTFGSGTRLTVV.

The CDR3 sequence is CASSPGEGQPQHF. The CDR3 nucleotides are TGTGCCAGCTCACCAGGAGAAGGCCAGCCCCAGCATTTT. This chain links TRBV18 with TRBJ1-5, with D uncertain. The CDR3 sequence is 13 residues long. Trimming took off 2 bases at V and 7 bases at J, with 9 bases between the two ends. Germline assignment: CDR1 KGHSH and CDR2 LQKENI.

This chain connects TRBV5-1 to TRBJ2-7; D perhaps matches TRBD1 (6 bases). Germline V gene data show CDR1 as SGHRS and CDR2 as YFSETQ. The ends were cut back, 0 bases at V and 6 bases at J, with 19 bases in the middle. The CDR3 consists of 16 residues. CDR3 bases: TGCGCCAGCAGCTTGGCCGAGACACAGGGAACGGGCGAGCAGTACTTC. As protein: CASSLAETQGTGEQYF.

The chain couples TRBV30 to TRBJ1-1; the match to TRBD1 covers 7 bases. The CDR3 is 13 residues long. The V gene's germline CDR1 is GTSNPN and CDR2 SVGIG (reference sequence). With 5 bases clipped from V and 5 bases from J, the junction kept 8 bases outside the gene matches. CDR3 nucleotide sequence: TGTGCCTGGGCCCGGGGACAGATTACTGAAGCTTTCTTT. Translating it yields CAWARGQITEAFF. Using reference TRBV30 and TRBJ1-1 for the parts outside the CDR3, the full variable domain is SQTIHQWPATLVQPVGSPLSLECTVEGTSNPNLYWYRQAAGRGLQLLFYSVGIGQISSEVPQNLSASRPQDRQFILSSKKLLLSDSGFYLCAWARGQITEAFFGQGTRLTVV.

The V and J genes are TRBV7-9 and TRBJ2-3; 8 nucleotides line up with TRBD2. This CDR3 spans 15 amino acids. Germline loops: CDR1 SEHNR, CDR2 FQNEAQ (reference sequence). The trim removed 5 bases at V and 1 base at J, leaving 5 bases unmatched. The CDR3 region has the DNA TGTGCCAGCAGCCCCGGAGCGGGAGGCACAGATACGCAGTATTTT. Translation gives CASSPGAGGTDTQYF.

The chain joins TRBV3-1 (or the pseudogene TRBV3-2) to TRBJ2-3, with 11 nucleotides matching TRBD2. The germline V gene has CDR1 LGHDT and CDR2 YNNKEL (reference sequence). V dropped 1 base and J dropped 4; count of bases not matched to a gene: 1. The CDR3 spans 15 residues. The CDR3 coding sequence is TGTGCCAGCAGCCAAGGGACTAGCGGGTCAGATACGCAGTATTTT. Protein product: CASSQGTSGSDTQYF.

The CDR3 DNA sequence: TGTGCCAGCAGTTACTCGACTCAGGGGGCATACGAGCAGTACTTC. Translated, it gives CASSYSTQGAYEQYF. J is TRBJ2-7 and V is TRBV6-5, with TRBD1 identical over 8 bases. V lost 0 bases, J lost 4 bases, and 5 bases stayed unmatched. The CDR3 loop spans 15 amino acids. CDR1 is MNHEY and CDR2 is SVGAGI in the germline V gene.

The chain joins TRBV6-5 to TRBJ2-7, with D tentatively TRBD1 (5 bases). Germline V lookup: CDR1 MNHEY, CDR2 SVGAGI. This CDR3 region has 15 residues. V was clipped by 0 bases and J by 1 base, with 10 bases between them. The CDR3 DNA reads TGTGCCAGCAGTTACTCTTGGAAGGGGTCCTACGAGCAGTACTTC. Translating it yields CASSYSWKGSYEQYF.

The chain combines TRBV5-5 with TRBJ2-5; the D gene is possibly TRBD2 (5 bases). In germline, CDR1 is SGHKS, CDR2 YYEKEE (reference sequence). Trimming cost V 0 bases and J 5 bases, with 11 bases left between them. CDR3 length equals 14 residues. The CDR3 spells CASSLAPGGETQYF. The CDR3 DNA follows: TGTGCCAGCAGCTTGGCCCCCGGCGGGGAGACCCAGTACTTC.

This clone was recorded only once. This specimen includes other DNA sequences encoding the same CDR3. CDR3 in amino acids: CASSLESGSYEQYF. The CDR3 DNA reads as TGTGCCAGCAGCCTCGAAAGCGGGAGTTACGAGCAGTACTTC. The rearrangement joins TRBV11-3 to TRBJ2-7; 8 bases line up with TRBD2. V lost 5 bases and J lost 4; bases outside the gene matches: 7. The CDR3 covers 14 residues. The V gene's germline CDR1 is SGHNT and CDR2 YENEEA.

The gene calls are TRBV27 and TRBJ1-2; D perhaps matches TRBD1 (6 bases). Trimming took 4 bases from V and 10 from J, leaving 19 bases between them. Looked up from germline, CDR1 is MNHEY and CDR2 is SMNVEV (reference sequence). The CDR3 contains 14 residues. CDR3 nucleotides: TGTGCCAGCAGTTCCAACAGGGTAGGAGTTGTCTACACCTTC. It encodes CASSSNRVGVVYTF.

V gene TRBV7-3 combines with J gene TRBJ2-1, with TRBD2 matching 13 bases. Trimming at V came to 6 bases and at J to 10 bases, leaving 9 bases not matched to a gene. From germline, CDR1 is SGHTA and CDR2 FQGTGA. The CDR3 consists of 15 residues. The CDR3 loop is CASSILAGGPGEQFF. The CDR3 nucleotides read TGTGCCAGCAGTATACTAGCGGGAGGGCCAGGGGAGCAGTTCTTC.